This paragraph reports one T cell receptor beta chain. Its target is unknown. The sample belongs to a study of T cells after yellow fever vaccination. The study's findings and limits: Abundant clonotypes (contaminants from the bulk population) could be present in FACS-sorted repertoires.

Synthesis of TCR cDNA relied on 5'RACE template switching, which attached a universal primer site and UMIs. Each CDR3 protein is one row after TCRdb ran MiXCR on the 5' RACE reads. The profile shows over 250,000 distinct CDR3 sequences, around 4.9% of them singletons. Germline V lookup: CDR1 DFQATT, CDR2 SNEGSKA (reference sequence). With 3 bases clipped from V and 4 bases from J, the junction kept 9 bases outside the gene matches. The CDR3 length is 16 residues. The chain employs TRBV20-1 and TRBJ2-1, with 10 bases that match TRBD2. The sample in question was CD4+ T cells sorted from PBMCs, obtained on the day of the yellow fever booster vaccination. The TCR sequence derives from a man younger than 35 who received the YFV17D yellow fever vaccine. The chain's CDR3 is CSARGPGLALYNEQFF. CDR3 bases: TGCAGTGCTAGGGGCCCGGGACTAGCGCTATACAATGAGCAGTTCTTC.